This T cell receptor beta chain came from a study of CD8 T cells in Susac syndrome. The CDR3 extends over 11 amino acids. V lost 5 bases and J 7 bases, leaving 9 bases between the germline ends. Germline V gene lookup returns CDR1 SGHTA and CDR2 FQGNSA. With random hexamers, reverse transcription was performed on 0.5 to 1 ug of RNA. With immunoSEQ multiplex PCR, TCR beta CDR3 was amplified across 54 Vbeta and 13 Jbeta. MiXCR was run by TCRdb on the immunoSEQ multiplex PCR reads, yielding one entry per CDR3 protein. Seen here are a few hundred thousand distinct CDR3 sequences, about 95% observed once, and the top ten hold roughly 0.1%.

Sequenced sample: CD4+ T cells from PBMCs. This TCR came from a human donor with multiple sclerosis. The chain is built from TRBV7-2 and TRBJ2-7, with D possibly being TRBD1 (6 bases). The CDR3 loop reads CASSADREQYF. DNA of the CDR3: TGTGCCAGCAGCGCCGACAGGGAGCAGTACTTC.